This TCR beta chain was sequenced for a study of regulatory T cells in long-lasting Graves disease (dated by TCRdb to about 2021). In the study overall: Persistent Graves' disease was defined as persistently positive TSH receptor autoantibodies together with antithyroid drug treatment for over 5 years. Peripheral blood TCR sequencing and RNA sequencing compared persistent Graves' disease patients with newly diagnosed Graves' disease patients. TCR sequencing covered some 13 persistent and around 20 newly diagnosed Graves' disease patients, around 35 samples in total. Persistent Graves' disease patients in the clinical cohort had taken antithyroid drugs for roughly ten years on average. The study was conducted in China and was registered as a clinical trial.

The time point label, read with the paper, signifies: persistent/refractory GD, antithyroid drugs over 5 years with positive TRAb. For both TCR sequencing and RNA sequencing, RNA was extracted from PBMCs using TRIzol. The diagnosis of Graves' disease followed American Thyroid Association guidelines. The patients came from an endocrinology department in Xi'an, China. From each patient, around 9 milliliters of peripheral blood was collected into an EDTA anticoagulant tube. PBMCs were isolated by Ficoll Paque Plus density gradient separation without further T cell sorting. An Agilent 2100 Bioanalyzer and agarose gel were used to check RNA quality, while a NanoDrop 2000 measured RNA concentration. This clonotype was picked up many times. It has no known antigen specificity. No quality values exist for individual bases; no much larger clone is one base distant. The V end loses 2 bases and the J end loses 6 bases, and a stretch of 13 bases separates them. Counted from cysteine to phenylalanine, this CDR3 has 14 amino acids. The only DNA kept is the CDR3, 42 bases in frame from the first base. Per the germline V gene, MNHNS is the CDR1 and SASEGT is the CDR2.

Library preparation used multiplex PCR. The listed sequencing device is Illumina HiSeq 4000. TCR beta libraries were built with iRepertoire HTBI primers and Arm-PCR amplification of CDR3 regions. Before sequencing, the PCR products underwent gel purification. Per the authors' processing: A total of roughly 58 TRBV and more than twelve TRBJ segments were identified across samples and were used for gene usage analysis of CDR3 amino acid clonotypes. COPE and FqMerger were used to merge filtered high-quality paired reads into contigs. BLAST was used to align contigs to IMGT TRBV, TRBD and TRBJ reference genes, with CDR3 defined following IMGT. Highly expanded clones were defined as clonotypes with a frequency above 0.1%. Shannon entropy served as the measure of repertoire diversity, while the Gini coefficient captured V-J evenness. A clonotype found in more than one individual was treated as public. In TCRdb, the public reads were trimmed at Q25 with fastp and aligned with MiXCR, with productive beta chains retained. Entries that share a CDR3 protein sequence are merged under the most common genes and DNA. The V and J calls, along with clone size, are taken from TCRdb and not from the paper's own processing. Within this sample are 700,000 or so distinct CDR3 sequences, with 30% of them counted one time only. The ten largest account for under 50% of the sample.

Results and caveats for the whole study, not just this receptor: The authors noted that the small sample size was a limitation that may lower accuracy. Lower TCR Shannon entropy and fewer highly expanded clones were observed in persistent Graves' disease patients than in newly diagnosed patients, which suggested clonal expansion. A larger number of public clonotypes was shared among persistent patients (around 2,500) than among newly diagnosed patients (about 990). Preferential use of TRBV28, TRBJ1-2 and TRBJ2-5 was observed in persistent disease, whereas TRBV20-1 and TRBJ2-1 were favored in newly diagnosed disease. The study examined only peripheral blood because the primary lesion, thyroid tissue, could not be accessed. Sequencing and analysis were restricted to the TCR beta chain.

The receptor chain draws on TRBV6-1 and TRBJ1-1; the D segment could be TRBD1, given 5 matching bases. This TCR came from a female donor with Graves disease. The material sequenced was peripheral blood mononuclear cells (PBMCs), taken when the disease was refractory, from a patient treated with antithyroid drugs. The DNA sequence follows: TGTGCCAGCAGTGAAACGAGGGGTATGTCTGAAGCTTTCTTT. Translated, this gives CASSETRGMSEAFF.